This T cell receptor (beta chain) was captured in a study of memory CD8 T cells in hepatitis C reinfection. On the study more broadly: Peak reinfection sampling occurred 3 to 8 weeks after detected reinfection.

Time point specified: peak reinfection, 3 to 8 weeks after reinfection detection. No in vitro expansion preceded TCR sequencing of the sorted cells. Assay used: immunoSEQ multiplex PCR; TCRdb lists only in-frame clones, some missing. The repertoire holds 40,000 to 45,000 clones, with over 75% as singletons. Trimming removed 6 bases from V and 6 bases from J; junction bases left unmatched: 11. This CDR3 has 17 amino acids. CDR1 is PRHDT and CDR2 is FYEKMQ in the germline V gene (reference sequence). The specimen sequenced was naive CD8+ T cells sorted from blood. The receptor was derived from a young man with hepatitis C virus infection. The chain employs TRBV13 and TRBJ2-3; 14 nucleotides agree with TRBD2. As DNA, the CDR3 is TGTGCCAGCAGTCCAGGACTAGCGGGAGGCGTCGGGGATACGCAGTATTTT. Its protein product is CASSPGLAGGVGDTQYF.